This entry is about one T cell receptor (beta chain). The data were taken from a study of lymphopenia after photon versus proton radiotherapy. Sequencing was performed with immunoSEQ multiplex PCR; in TCRdb, only in-frame clones are kept and a portion is missing. The sample includes about 40,000 clones, 85% to 90% of them seen just once. There are 14 residues in the CDR3. Trimming removed 1 base from V and 3 bases from J, with 9 bases in between. Germline assignment: CDR1 SEHNR and CDR2 FQNEAQ (reference sequence). Sample: peripheral blood, taken from a patient treated with proton-based radiotherapy. V usage is TRBV7-9 and J usage is TRBJ1-2; D ambiguous. This TCR was sampled from a woman aged 70-85 years with pancreatic cancer. Some clones in this sample may be carry-over from other donors' samples. CDR3 protein: CASSLDAQDYGYTF. The CDR3 DNA sequence: TGTGCCAGCAGCTTAGACGCGCAAGACTATGGCTACACCTTC.